This TCR beta chain stems from a study of T cell responses to AZD1222 COVID-19 vaccine. Study-level background: Second-dose timings of about 4 or about 12 weeks were pooled. Study results and caveats: Repertoire sampling happened only post peak T cell response. Vaccine-related CD4 TCRs covered spike, predominating at 160-218 and 743-854.

TCRdb's table, derived via immunoSEQ multiplex PCR, lists solely in-frame clones and lacks some. In the table there are tens of thousands of clones, approximately 83% of which are singletons. Per the germline V gene, CDR1 is ENHRY and CDR2 is SYGVKD. V lost 0 bases, J lost 8 bases, and 5 bases lay in between. The CDR3 runs to 12 residues. Turning to this clone: Its antigen is unidentified.

The V call is TRBV10-3, the J call TRBJ2-1; unclear D gene. The source material was peripheral blood, sampled on day 0 of AZD1222 vaccination. This clonotype was sampled from an adult in good health. CDR3 protein: CAISESQYEQFF. The CDR3 bases are TGTGCCATCAGTGAGTCTCAGTATGAGCAGTTCTTC.